The rows below give T cell receptor beta chains drawn from one sample of a study of T cell repertoires in ileal Crohn's disease. The data were produced by immunoSEQ multiplex PCR, yet TCRdb's version contains in-frame clones alone and is incomplete. The sample consists of 1,900 or so clones, over 70% of them appearing once. Sequenced sample: ileal tissue. The receptors were gathered from an adult with Crohn's disease. Each CDR3 is given with its conserved first and last residue. The order of the fields is clone size, V gene, D gene, J gene, CDR3 protein, CDR3 DNA. A D gene is named only where the DNA matches it firmly. Clone size appears in some rows only: once, few, many, or a class for an expanded clone.

>few|TRBV4-1|.|TRBJ2-7
CASSHRAHYEQYF
TGCGCCAGCAGCCACAGGGCCCACTACGAGCAGTACTTC
>.|TRBV27|TRBD1|TRBJ1-2
CASRSPGTVSEGYTF
TGTGCCAGCAGGTCCCCTGGGACAGTCAGTGAGGGCTACACCTTC
>.|TRBV5-1|.|TRBJ2-1
CASTGTSGINEQFF
TGCGCCAGCACCGGGACTTCGGGAATCAATGAGCAGTTCTTC
>few|TRBV7-2|.|TRBJ1-6
CASSPEMWQGNSPLHF
TGTGCCAGCAGCCCTGAAATGTGGCAGGGAAATTCACCCCTCCACTTT
>.|TRBV7-9|TRBD1|TRBJ1-4
CASGQGATNEKLFF
TGTGCCAGCGGACAGGGTGCAACTAATGAAAAACTGTTTTTT
>.|TRBV2|.|TRBJ1-2
CASSDTGHYGYTF
TGTGCCAGCAGTGACACAGGGCACTATGGCTACACCTTC
>.|TRBV5-6|TRBD1|TRBJ2-3
CASSLQGLDTQYF
TGTGCCAGCAGCTTACAGGGGCTAGATACGCAGTATTTT
>.|TRBV29-1|TRBD2|TRBJ2-3
CSVEFLAGGLYTQYF
TGCAGCGTTGAATTTCTAGCGGGGGGCCTCTATACGCAGTATTTT
>.|TRBV5-4|TRBD2|TRBJ2-5
CASSKPGTSGGAGETQYF
TGTGCCAGCAGTAAACCCGGGACTAGCGGGGGGGCTGGTGAGACCCAGTACTTC
>.|TRBV27|.|TRBJ1-5
CASSENNQPQHF
TGTGCCAGCAGCGAGAATAATCAGCCCCAGCATTTT
>.|TRBV7-9|TRBD2|TRBJ2-7
CASSSKGLAGGNEQYF
TGTGCCAGCAGCTCCAAGGGACTAGCGGGGGGGAACGAGCAGTACTTC
>.|TRBV5-1|.|TRBJ1-1
CASSLGQALEAFF
TGCGCCAGCAGCTTGGGACAGGCCCTTGAAGCTTTCTTT
>.|TRBV10-3|.|TRBJ2-7
CAVRAGSLGEQYF
TGTGCCGTACGGGCGGGCTCCCTAGGGGAGCAGTACTTC
>.|TRBV20-1|.|TRBJ2-7
CSPARSYEQYF
TGCAGCCCCGCTAGGTCCTACGAGCAGTACTTC
>.|TRBV7-9|.|TRBJ2-3
CASSLTGTDTQYF
TGTGCCAGCAGCTTAACTGGCACAGATACGCAGTATTTT
>.|TRBV19|.|TRBJ1-5
CASSIDVGSRPQHF
TGTGCCAGTAGTATAGATGTGGGCTCGAGGCCCCAGCATTTT
>.|TRBV28|.|TRBJ2-7
CASSLVPVTPYEQYF
TGTGCCAGCAGTTTAGTCCCCGTCACTCCCTACGAGCAGTACTTC
>.|TRBV18|TRBD2|TRBJ2-7
CASSPSTSGEQYF
TGTGCCAGCTCACCAAGTACTAGCGGCGAGCAGTACTTC
>once|TRBV7-2|TRBD2|TRBJ2-5
CASSLDEQTSGGQETQYF
TGTGCCAGCAGCTTAGATGAACAGACTAGCGGAGGCCAAGAGACCCAGTACTTC
>.|TRBV28|.|TRBJ1-2
CASSPPTGRKEYGYTF
TGTGCCAGCAGTCCCCCTACAGGGAGAAAGGAGTATGGCTACACCTTC
>.|TRBV19|TRBD1|TRBJ2-7
CASSITDRVPYEQYF
TGTGCCAGTAGTATTACTGACAGGGTACCCTACGAGCAGTACTTC
>.|TRBV5-6|TRBD1|TRBJ2-7
CASSLGTGDEQYF
TGTGCCAGCAGTCTCGGGACAGGAGACGAGCAGTACTTC
>.|TRBV5-1|.|TRBJ1-2
CASSLVMLADDPIGYTF
TGCGCCAGCAGCTTGGTAATGTTAGCCGACGACCCAATTGGCTACACCTTC
>.|TRBV29-1|.|TRBJ2-3
CSVGLSGPRTDTQYF
TGCAGCGTTGGCCTCAGCGGTCCTCGCACAGATACGCAGTATTTT
>.|TRBV6-6|.|TRBJ2-1
CASSYSAGISPNEQFF
TGTGCCAGCAGTTACTCGGCGGGCATCAGCCCCAATGAGCAGTTCTTC
>.|TRBV6-1|.|TRBJ1-1
CASSVGLRNTEAFF
TGTGCCAGCAGTGTCGGACTGAGGAACACTGAAGCTTTCTTT
>.|TRBV27|.|TRBJ1-2
CASKREQGRYGYTF
TGTGCCAGCAAACGGGAGCAGGGACGCTATGGCTACACCTTC
>once|TRBV28|.|TRBJ1-1
CASRYTGLNTEAFF
TGTGCCAGCAGGTATACAGGGTTGAACACTGAAGCTTTCTTT
>.|TRBV18|.|TRBJ1-5
CASSDVTYSNQPQHF
TGTGCCAGCTCAGATGTCACCTATAGCAATCAGCCCCAGCATTTT
>.|TRBV6-6|.|TRBJ1-2
CASSYGDTNYGYTF
TGTGCCAGCAGTTACGGGGACACCAACTATGGCTACACCTTC
>.|TRBV2|TRBD2|TRBJ2-3
CASSAGSSGSRADTQYF
TGTGCCAGCAGTGCCGGCTCCAGCGGGAGTCGCGCAGATACGCAGTATTTT
>.|TRBV11-3|TRBD2|TRBJ2-1
CASSSVAGGGNEQFF
TGTGCCAGCAGCTCCGTAGCGGGAGGAGGCAATGAGCAGTTCTTC
>.|TRBV10-2|.|TRBJ2-7
CASRDSAYEQYF
TGCGCCAGCAGGGACAGTGCCTACGAGCAGTACTTC
>.|TRBV4-2|.|TRBJ2-5
CASSQEGDQETQYF
TGTGCCAGCAGCCAAGAAGGGGACCAAGAGACCCAGTACTTC
>.|TRBV6-6|TRBD2|TRBJ2-7
CASSPPLAVYEQYF
TGTGCCAGCAGTCCCCCCCTAGCGGTGTACGAGCAGTACTTC
>.|TRBV30|TRBD1|TRBJ2-7
CAWSVSGRTGREQYF
TGTGCCTGGAGTGTTTCTGGGCGGACAGGGCGGGAGCAGTACTTC
>.|TRBV18|TRBD1|TRBJ2-1
CASSPTTGGYNEQFF
TGTGCCAGCTCGCCCACGACAGGGGGCTACAATGAGCAGTTCTTC
>.|TRBV7-8|.|TRBJ2-3
CASSAQTRILGDTQYF
TGTGCCAGCAGCGCACAGACACGGATCCTGGGAGATACGCAGTATTTT
>.|TRBV6-4|TRBD1|TRBJ2-1
CASSPDRVSGEQFF
TGTGCCAGCAGTCCTGACAGGGTCTCCGGTGAGCAGTTCTTC
>few|TRBV5-6|.|TRBJ1-1
CASSLEADEAFF
TGTGCCAGCAGCTTGGAAGCGGATGAAGCTTTCTTT
>.|TRBV7-2|TRBD1|TRBJ2-3
CASSRQGGPPDTQYF
TGTGCCAGCAGCCGACAGGGGGGGCCGCCAGATACGCAGTATTTT
>.|TRBV5-1|TRBD2|TRBJ2-7
CASSWGLAGKYEQYF
TGCGCCAGCAGCTGGGGACTAGCGGGAAAGTACGAGCAGTACTTC
>.|TRBV28|.|TRBJ2-7
CASSLQGSYEQYF
TGTGCCAGCAGTTTACAGGGGTCCTACGAGCAGTACTTC
>.|TRBV9|.|TRBJ2-1
CASSDTTGDEQFF
TGTGCCAGCAGCGACACTACCGGGGATGAGCAGTTCTTC
>.|TRBV9|TRBD2|TRBJ2-3
CASSERTSGDPTDTQYF
TGTGCCAGCAGCGAACGGACTAGCGGGGACCCCACAGATACGCAGTATTTT
>.|TRBV9|.|TRBJ2-5
CASSVTGSTETQYF
TGTGCCAGCAGCGTAACCGGGTCCACAGAGACCCAGTACTTC
>.|TRBV28|TRBD2|TRBJ2-1
CASSFVLAGVNEQFF
TGTGCCAGCAGTTTTGTCCTAGCGGGAGTCAATGAGCAGTTCTTC